This passage covers 10 T cell receptor beta chains from one sample sequenced in a study of shared T cell receptors in the human thymus (dated by TCRdb to about 2021). Library method: the immunoSEQ multiplex PCR assay. The clones in this table, taken by TCRdb from immuneACCESS, are in-frame only. Not every clone is retained; where verified, under half of the shortfall comes from an unresolved V gene, and the cause of the rest is unknown. Counted in this sample were hundreds of thousands of clones; approximately 90% of them appeared once. In total, the top ten clones hold about 0.01% of the sample. This sample also appeared in a second study, on human thymus T cells.

The sequencing sample was made of thymocytes. Source of these receptors: a boy in the first two years of life with a congenital heart defect. Donor details come from another sample of the same person, matched by shared clones.

The chain recombines TRBV15 with TRBJ2-1; 7 bases fit TRBD2. Trimming at V came to 1 base and at J to 3 bases, leaving 6 bases not matched to a gene. There are 16 residues in the CDR3. Germline V gives CDR1 LNHNV, CDR2 YYDKDF (reference sequence). CDR3 coding DNA: TGTGCCACCAGCAGAGTGGGCGGGAGAGTCTACAATGAGCAGTTCTTC. It yields the protein CATSRVGGRVYNEQFF.

The gene calls are TRBV7-6 and TRBJ2-7, with 9 bases lining up with TRBD1. Per the germline V gene, CDR1 is SGHVS and CDR2 is FNYEAQ. After removal of 3 bases from V and 3 bases from J, the junction contained 9 bases not matched to a gene. This CDR3 has 16 amino acids. The CDR3 bases are TGTGCCAGCAGCTTCATCGGCGGGACAGGGCTCTACGAGCAGTACTTC. This encodes CASSFIGGTGLYEQYF.

The J gene is TRBJ1-3, the V gene TRBV28, with 8 bases identical to TRBD1. V shed 6 bases, J shed 6 bases, and the junction held 4 bases outside the gene matches. The CDR3 runs to 13 residues. Germline V gene sequence: CDR1 MDHEN, CDR2 SYDVKM. CDR3 loop: CASRPTGVNTIYF. As DNA, the CDR3 is TGTGCCAGCAGGCCGACAGGGGTAAACACCATATATTTT. Variable domain in full (rest from reference TRBV28 and TRBJ1-3): DVKVTQSSRYLVKRTGEKVFLECVQDMDHENMFWYRQDPGLGLRLIYFSYDVKMKEKGDIPEGYSVSREKKERFSLILESASTNQTSMYLCASRPTGVNTIYFGEGSWLTVV.

The chain couples TRBV10-3 to TRBJ1-2, with 9 bases fitting TRBD1. Germline CDR1 is ENHRY and CDR2 is SYGVKD. The CDR3 is made up of 16 amino acids. V lost 7 bases and J lost 0; bases outside the gene matches: 9. This CDR3 is CAITLSDRGANYGYTF. CDR3 coding DNA: TGTGCCATCACCTTAAGCGACAGGGGGGCTAACTATGGCTACACCTTC.

The V gene is TRBV30, the J gene TRBJ2-5; D gene ambiguous. Germline V gives CDR1 GTSNPN, CDR2 SVGIG (reference sequence). This CDR3 has 12 amino acids. V was clipped by 0 bases and J by 5 bases, with 7 bases between them. The CDR3 region has the DNA TGTGCCTGGAGTGTAAGCCTTGAGACCCAGTACTTC. Amino acid sequence: CAWSVSLETQYF.

Concerning this clone itself: The sample carries other DNA sequences with the same CDR3. This chain connects TRBV5-1 to TRBJ1-1, with no clear D. The CDR3 extends over 11 amino acids. V gave up 5 bases and J gave up 4 bases, with 6 bases separating them. CDR1 SGHRS and CDR2 YFSETQ come from the germline V gene. The CDR3 spells CASSRGTEAFF. The DNA of the CDR3 is TGCGCCAGCAGTCGAGGCACTGAAGCTTTCTTT.

This sequence joins TRBV28 and TRBJ2-2; 11 bases fit TRBD2. The CDR3 spans 18 residues. The V segment lost 2 bases and the J segment 2 bases; nucleotides outside the gene matches: 7. The germline V gene encodes CDR1 MDHEN and CDR2 SYDVKM. The CDR3 sequence is CASSLPPLAGENTGELFF. CDR3 bases: TGTGCCAGCAGTTTACCCCCACTAGCGGGAGAAAACACCGGGGAGCTGTTTTTT.

The chain carries TRBV5-4 and TRBJ1-2; no reliable D call. Germline loops: CDR1 SGHNT, CDR2 YYREEE (reference sequence). This CDR3 comprises 13 residues. V lost 1 base, J lost 0 bases, and 4 bases lay in between. CDR3 nucleotide sequence: TGTGCCAGCAGCTTGTCTGCTAACTATGGCTACACCTTC. This codes for CASSLSANYGYTF.

This rearrangement joins TRBV15 to TRBJ2-7; 8 nucleotides match TRBD2. Germline loops: CDR1 LNHNV, CDR2 YYDKDF (reference sequence). V gave up 8 bases and J gave up 6 bases; unmatched junction bases: 24. This CDR3 is 18 amino acids long. Here the CDR3 DNA reads TGTGCCACCGGCGGACCCGGTAGGGGAGGACGGGAGGGGAGCGAGCAGTACTTC. It is translated as CATGGPGRGGREGSEQYF. Based on the CDR3 plus reference TRBV15 and TRBJ2-7, the full variable domain is DAMVIQNPRYQVTQFGKPVTLSCSQTLNHNVMYWYQQKSSQAPKLLFHYYDKDFNNEADTPDNFQSRRPNTSFCFLDIRSPGLGDTAMYLCATGGPGRGGREGSEQYFGPGTRLTVT.

The chain employs TRBV4-1 and TRBJ2-7; D uncertain. Germline CDR1 and CDR2: MGHRA and YSYEKL. This CDR3 is built from 15 residues. Trimming cost V 4 bases and J 0 bases, with 13 bases left between them. DNA of the CDR3: TGCGCCAGCAGCCGGGTCCTAGTCAGCTCCTACGAGCAGTACTTC. Translated: CASSRVLVSSYEQYF.